The entry that follows covers one TCR beta chain sequence. The antigen is not known. Assay: immunoSEQ multiplex PCR; the TCRdb copy retains only in-frame clones and omits some. The sample has almost 45,000 clones; approximately 70% are singletons. Genomic DNA (around 2 micrograms) was obtained from cryopreserved PBMCs for construction of TCR beta libraries. The data are from a study of cytotoxic CD8 clonotypes in ibrutinib-treated CLL. Study context: Median treatment time before response sampling was approximately twelve months, range 6 to 36.

Notes on the study in general: Whereas clonality rose at ibrutinib response, it declined toward baseline at progression.

V was shortened by 4 bases and J by 5 bases, with 11 bases between the two germline ends. Per the germline V gene, CDR1 is MGHRA and CDR2 is YSYEKL. This CDR3 spans 14 amino acids. Sequenced here: PBMCs, sampled after 12 months of ibrutinib treatment. The TCR comes from a human donor with chronic lymphocytic leukemia. The genes are TRBV4-1 and TRBJ2-2; a possible D gene is TRBD2 (6 bases). CDR3 DNA sequence: TGCGCCAGCAGCCCCGACCGGGGGACCGGGGAGCTGTTTTTT. Residues: CASSPDRGTGELFF.